These T cell receptor beta chains were read from a single sample in a study of cytomegalovirus exposure and HLA in healthy donors. The repertoire was sequenced with immunoSEQ multiplex PCR; TCRdb's copy has only in-frame clones and lacks some. The sample lists more than 80,000 clones; about 81% were seen once. The sample was PBMCs. The receptors were sampled from a male donor in good health and CMV-seropositive. Each CDR3 is given with its conserved first and last residue. D genes are given only for firm matches. A row's size may be missing; if present it is once, few, many or a size class.

clone size	V gene	CDR3 length	D gene	J gene	CDR3 protein	CDR3 DNA
.	TRBV7-2	13	.	TRBJ1-1	CASTPAGGTEAFF	TGTGCCAGCACCCCGGCCGGGGGCACTGAAGCTTTCTTT
.	TRBV5-6	16	TRBD1	TRBJ2-7	CASSLGDRDPNYEQYF	TGTGCCAGCAGCCTAGGTGACAGGGATCCTAACTACGAGCAGTACTTC
once	TRBV6-1	15	TRBD1	TRBJ1-1	CASRDRAVMNTEAFF	TGTGCCAGCAGAGACAGGGCAGTCATGAACACTGAAGCTTTCTTT
.	TRBV29-1	13	.	TRBJ2-7	CSVEVGTTYEQYF	TGCAGCGTTGAGGTGGGCACCACCTACGAGCAGTACTTC
.	TRBV19	15	TRBD2	TRBJ2-1	CASSTTSGRSNEQFF	TGTGCCAGTAGTACCACTAGCGGGAGAAGCAATGAGCAGTTCTTC
.	TRBV7-6	16	.	TRBJ2-6	CASSATSRSGANVLTF	TGTGCCAGCAGCGCTACTAGCCGGTCTGGGGCCAACGTCCTGACTTTC
.	TRBV27	14	TRBD2	TRBJ2-7	CASSWASGAYEQYF	TGTGCCAGCAGTTGGGCTAGCGGGGCCTACGAGCAGTACTTC
.	TRBV28	12	.	TRBJ1-2	CAAGWVFGGYTF	TGTGCCGCGGGGTGGGTCTTCGGGGGCTACACCTTC
.	TRBV2	11	.	TRBJ2-5	CASRAEETQYF	TGTGCCAGCAGAGCGGAAGAGACCCAGTACTTC
.	TRBV30	12	TRBD1	TRBJ2-1	CAWKDRGIEQFF	TGTGCCTGGAAGGACAGGGGAATTGAGCAGTTCTTC
.	TRBV6-5	12	.	TRBJ1-2	CASKQQDYGYTF	TGTGCCAGCAAGCAACAGGACTATGGCTACACCTTC
.	TRBV11-3	14	.	TRBJ2-7	CASSLGQGLGEQYF	TGTGCCAGCAGCTTGGGGCAGGGATTAGGTGAGCAGTACTTC
.	TRBV13	15	.	TRBJ1-5	CASSQTRGSNQPQHF	TGTGCCAGCAGCCAGACTCGGGGGTCCAATCAGCCCCAGCATTTT
.	TRBV19	14	TRBD2	TRBJ2-7	CASSMGAGAYEQYF	TGTGCCAGTAGTATGGGAGCGGGAGCCTACGAGCAGTACTTC
.	TRBV29-1	13	.	TRBJ2-3	CSVSPSLVGTQYF	TGCAGCGTTTCCCCCAGCCTAGTTGGTACGCAGTATTTT
.	TRBV14	15	.	TRBJ1-2	CASSQEEIVVYGYTF	TGTGCCAGCAGCCAAGAAGAGATCGTGGTCTATGGCTACACCTTC
.	TRBV15	16	TRBD1	TRBJ2-7	CATSRADRDYTYEQYF	TGTGCCACCAGCAGAGCGGACAGGGATTACACCTACGAGCAGTACTTC
.	TRBV13	15	TRBD2	TRBJ2-7	CASSLVGGGEYEQYF	TGTGCCAGCAGCTTAGTTGGCGGGGGGGAATACGAGCAGTACTTC
.	TRBV4-1	15	.	TRBJ2-3	CASSQVTGVVRVEYF	TGCGCCAGCAGCCAAGTAACAGGAGTCGTTAGGGTGGAGTATTTT
.	TRBV4-3	16	TRBD1	TRBJ2-2	CASSLSRGGAAGELFF	TGCGCCAGCAGCCTATCTCGAGGGGGCGCCGCGGGGGAGCTGTTTTTT
.	TRBV9	15	.	TRBJ1-4	CASSPYGPVGEKLFF	TGTGCCAGCAGCCCCTATGGGCCGGTGGGCGAAAAACTGTTTTTT
.	TRBV2	15	.	TRBJ1-1	CASRVPRGRWTEAFF	TGTGCCAGCCGAGTTCCTAGGGGTAGGTGGACTGAAGCTTTCTTT
.	TRBV7-8	14	.	TRBJ2-7	CASSFIDSHYEQYF	TGTGCCAGCAGCTTTATAGACTCACACTACGAGCAGTACTTC
.	TRBV11-2	14	.	TRBJ2-5	CASSLSTGQETQYF	TGTGCCAGCAGCTTATCAACAGGTCAAGAGACCCAGTACTTC
.	TRBV4-3	17	.	TRBJ1-3	CASSQVSGSYSGNTIYF	TGCGCCAGCAGCCAAGTTTCAGGCTCCTATTCTGGAAACACCATATATTTT
.	TRBV7-2	14	TRBD1	TRBJ1-4	CASSSLGQGKKLFF	TGTGCCAGCAGCTCCCTGGGACAGGGTAAAAAACTGTTTTTT
once	TRBV6-1	16	.	TRBJ1-6	CASSATTGRYNSPLHF	TGTGCCAGCAGTGCTACGACAGGCCGATATAATTCACCCCTCCACTTT
few	TRBV5-8	15	.	TRBJ1-4	CASSLAGYSNEKLFF	TGTGCCAGCAGCTTGGCCGGGTACTCTAATGAAAAACTGTTTTTT